This TCR beta chain is drawn from a study of T cell changes during pregnancy in multiple sclerosis. Assay used: immunoSEQ multiplex PCR; TCRdb lists only in-frame clones, some missing. The sample holds under 50,000 clones, 70% to 90% seen once. The receptor was isolated from a female donor with multiple sclerosis, enrolled in a pregnancy study. The specimen comprised CD8+ T cells from peripheral blood mononuclear cells, sampled in the first trimester of pregnancy.

The CDR3 DNA reads TGTGCCAGCAGGGGGACAGGGGGCGGAGAGACCCAGTACTTC. Protein sequence: CASRGTGGGETQYF. The chain uses TRBV6-5 and TRBJ2-5, with TRBD1 identical over 12 bases. V dropped 6 bases and J dropped 4; count of bases not matched to a gene: 3. This CDR3 is built from 14 residues. Germline values: CDR1 MNHEY, CDR2 SVGAGI.